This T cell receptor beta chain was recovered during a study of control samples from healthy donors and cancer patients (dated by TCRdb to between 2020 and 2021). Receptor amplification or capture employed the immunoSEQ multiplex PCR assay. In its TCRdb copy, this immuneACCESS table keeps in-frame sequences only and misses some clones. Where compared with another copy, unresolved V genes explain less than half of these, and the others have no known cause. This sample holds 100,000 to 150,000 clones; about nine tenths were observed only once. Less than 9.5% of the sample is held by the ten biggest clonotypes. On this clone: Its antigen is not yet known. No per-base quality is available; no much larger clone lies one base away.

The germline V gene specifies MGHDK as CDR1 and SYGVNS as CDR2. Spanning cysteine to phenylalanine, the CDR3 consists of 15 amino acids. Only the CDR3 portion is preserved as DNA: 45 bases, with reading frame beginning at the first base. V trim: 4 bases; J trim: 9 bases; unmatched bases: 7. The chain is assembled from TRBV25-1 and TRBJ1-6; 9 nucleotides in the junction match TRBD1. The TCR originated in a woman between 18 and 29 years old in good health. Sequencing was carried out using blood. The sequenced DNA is TGTGCCAGCAGTGCCCGGACAGGGGTTAGTTCACCCCTCCACTTT. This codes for CASSARTGVSSPLHF.